This T cell receptor (beta chain) was captured in a study of T cell responses to AZD1222 COVID-19 vaccine. The length of the CDR3 is 17 residues. Germline CDR1 is KGHDR and CDR2 is SFDVKD. V was trimmed by 3 bases and J by 5 bases, leaving 19 bases between them. Measured with immunoSEQ multiplex PCR; TCRdb has only the in-frame clones, and not every one. The table lists 150,000 to 200,000 clones, about 91% of them singletons. The sequence was collected from an adult who received the AZD1222 COVID-19 vaccine. V and J are TRBV24-1 and TRBJ2-1; D is unresolved. Sequencing used peripheral blood, obtained 28 days after the second AZD1222 dose. The CDR3 nucleotides are TGTGCCACCAGTGATCCATCAGGACGTCTGGCGAACAATGAGCAGTTCTTC. Its translation: CATSDPSGRLANNEQFF.